These T cell receptor beta chains were read from a single sample in a study of blood T cell repertoires in COVID-19. TCRdb's copy holds only in-frame clones and misses some; the assay was immunoSEQ multiplex PCR. The sample has around 140,000 clones, approximately 80% seen once. Sequenced input: PBMCs or T cells enriched from blood (not recorded which). The receptor source for this set is a woman between 45 and 60 years old who had recovered from COVID-19. CDR3s include the opening cysteine and the closing phenylalanine or tryptophan. A D gene is named only where the DNA matches it firmly. Rows may omit the clone size; those that give it use once, few, many or a size class.

j_call	clone_size	v_call	d_call	cdr3_length	cdr3_nt	cdr3_aa
TRBJ1-2	NA	TRBV6-5	NA	15	TGTGCCAGCAGTTACTCCGAGGGATTTAACTATGGCTACACCTTC	CASSYSEGFNYGYTF
TRBJ2-2	once	TRBV5-1	TRBD2	17	TGCGCCAGCAGCTTGACTAGCGGGGGAGCGAACACCGGGGAGCTGTTTTTT	CASSLTSGGANTGELFF
TRBJ1-2	few	TRBV5-8	NA	16	TGTGCCAGCAGCTTGCGTCGCAGGGGAACCTTCTATGGCTACACCTTC	CASSLRRRGTFYGYTF
TRBJ2-1	NA	TRBV18	TRBD1	16	TGTGCCAGCTCACCACTGGACAGGGGGCGAGACAATGAGCAGTTCTTC	CASSPLDRGRDNEQFF
TRBJ2-3	once	TRBV28	TRBD2	13	TGTGCCGGTGGGAGCGGGGGCACAGATACGCAGTATTTT	CAGGSGGTDTQYF
TRBJ2-3	few	TRBV6-4	TRBD2	15	TGTGCCAGCAGTGGGACTAGCGAGGGCACAGATACGCAGTATTTT	CASSGTSEGTDTQYF
TRBJ1-1	many	TRBV29-1	NA	10	TGCAGCGCGACTAACACTGAAGCTTTCTTT	CSATNTEAFF
TRBJ2-7	NA	TRBV7-9	NA	12	TGTGCCAGCAGCTTAACGGGGGACGAGCAGTACTTC	CASSLTGDEQYF
TRBJ2-7	NA	TRBV6-5	TRBD2	15	TGTGCCAGCAGTTATCTGGGACTAGTTTTTTACGAGCAGTACTTC	CASSYLGLVFYEQYF
TRBJ1-5	NA	TRBV18	NA	15	TGTGCCAGCTCATCGACAGTCAATAGCAATCAGCCCCAGCATTTT	CASSSTVNSNQPQHF
TRBJ2-2	NA	TRBV25-1	NA	11	TGTGCCAGCAAGCTCACCGGGGAGCTGTTTTTT	CASKLTGELFF
TRBJ1-5	NA	TRBV25-1	TRBD1	11	TGTGCCAGCAGTTGGGGGACAGACCAGCATTTT	CASSWGTDQHF
TRBJ1-2	few	TRBV5-4	TRBD1	17	TGTGCCAGCAGTATCGGGACAGCCCTAGTGGGGGCTTATGGCTACACCTTC	CASSIGTALVGAYGYTF
TRBJ1-3	few	TRBV12-3/TRBV12-4	NA	13	TGTGCCAGCAGTTCAGGCAGGGTATGGACCATATATTTT	CASSSGRVWTIYF
TRBJ1-1	NA	TRBV19	NA	14	TGTGCCAGTAGTAGGGGGGGATTTGACACTGAAGCTTTCTTT	CASSRGGFDTEAFF
TRBJ1-2	NA	TRBV3-1/TRBV3-2	TRBD1	14	TGTGCCAGCAGCCGACAGGGGACCAACTATGGCTACACCTTC	CASSRQGTNYGYTF
TRBJ1-5	NA	TRBV7-2	NA	15	TGTGCCAGCAGCTCCAGCCGGGGGAACTATCAGCCCCAGCATTTT	CASSSSRGNYQPQHF
TRBJ1-6	NA	TRBV11-2	NA	14	TGTGCCAGCAGCTTAGATCAGGTTTATTCACCCCTCCACTTT	CASSLDQVYSPLHF
TRBJ1-3	NA	TRBV6-5	NA	15	TGTGCCAGCAGTTACTGGAGCGCCTCTGGGAACACCATATATTTT	CASSYWSASGNTIYF
TRBJ1-6	NA	TRBV6-5	NA	13	TGTGCCAGCAAGGAGGGGTTATATTCACCCCTCCACTTT	CASKEGLYSPLHF
TRBJ2-3	NA	TRBV10-3	TRBD2	18	TGTGCCGTCAGTCCAGGGGTCACTAGCGGGGGGAATTTGGATACGCAGTATTTT	CAVSPGVTSGGNLDTQYF
TRBJ1-1	NA	TRBV5-1	NA	14	TGCGCCAGCAGTCTCAACTACATGAACACTGAAGCTTTCTTT	CASSLNYMNTEAFF
TRBJ1-5	few	TRBV2	NA	14	TGTGCCAGTACCCACAGGGTTGGCAATCAGCCCCAGCATTTT	CASTHRVGNQPQHF
TRBJ2-5	NA	TRBV7-3	NA	15	TGTGCCAGCAGCTTACATCCCGTCAGCCAAGAGACCCAGTACTTC	CASSLHPVSQETQYF
TRBJ1-5	few	TRBV28	NA	14	TGTGCCAGCAGTCCTTGGGAGATCAATCAGCCCCAGCATTTT	CASSPWEINQPQHF
TRBJ1-2	medium-sized	TRBV6-4	TRBD1	13	TGTGCCAGCAGTCAGGGACAGGCGTCGGGCTACACCTTC	CASSQGQASGYTF
TRBJ1-3	NA	TRBV2	TRBD1	17	TGTGCCAGCAGTGATGGGCAGGGGGCTGGAACTGGAAACACCATATATTTT	CASSDGQGAGTGNTIYF
TRBJ1-5	NA	TRBV7-9	NA	12	TGTGCCAGCAGCTTCCTCGATCAGCCCCAGCATTTT	CASSFLDQPQHF
TRBJ1-6	NA	TRBV5-5	NA	15	TGTGCCAGCAGCTTGGCGCAGGTTTATAATTCACCCCTCCACTTT	CASSLAQVYNSPLHF
TRBJ1-2	NA	TRBV12-3/TRBV12-4	NA	13	TGTGCCAGCAGATCGGGGGGGAACTATGGCTACACCTTC	CASRSGGNYGYTF
TRBJ1-1	NA	TRBV3-1/TRBV3-2	NA	13	TGTGCCAGCAGCCCGGGCAGGGCACTTGAAGCTTTCTTT	CASSPGRALEAFF
TRBJ1-2	NA	TRBV6-5	TRBD1	15	TGTGCCAGCAGTTACCGCGGAGGGGGCAACTATGGCTACACCTTC	CASSYRGGGNYGYTF
TRBJ1-6	NA	TRBV27	NA	14	TGTGCCAGCAGTTTGGGGCGATCGAATTCACCCCTCCACTTT	CASSLGRSNSPLHF
TRBJ2-5	NA	TRBV7-2	NA	13	TGTGCCAGCAGCCTGAGCCCCCTAGAGACCCAGTACTTC	CASSLSPLETQYF
TRBJ1-2	NA	TRBV9	TRBD1	14	TGTGCCAGCGCACGACCGGGACAGGGGAAAGGCTACACCTTC	CASARPGQGKGYTF
TRBJ1-2	NA	TRBV28	TRBD1	13	TGTGCCGGGGGACAGGTCAATTCGTATGGCTACACCTTC	CAGGQVNSYGYTF
TRBJ1-2	NA	TRBV7-9	NA	13	TGTGCCAGCAGCTCGAGGAATCACTATGGCTACACCTTC	CASSSRNHYGYTF
TRBJ2-7	NA	TRBV27	NA	14	TGTGCCAGCAGTTCCCCGGGCCTCGGGGGCGAGCAGTACTTC	CASSSPGLGGEQYF
TRBJ1-4	NA	TRBV5-3	TRBD1	19	TGTGCCAGAAGCTTTTCGGACAGGGGCTTTTCCAAGCTCGATGAAAAACTGTTTTTT	CARSFSDRGFSKLDEKLFF
TRBJ1-4	NA	TRBV7-2	NA	15	TGTGCCAGCAGCGCCGACAGTGCAACTAATGAAAAACTGTTTTTT	CASSADSATNEKLFF
TRBJ2-1	NA	TRBV19	TRBD1	13	TGTGCCAGTACGGTGACAGGGGGTGTAGAGCAGTTCTTC	CASTVTGGVEQFF
TRBJ2-2	NA	TRBV15	NA	13	TGTGCCACCAGCAGAGATATAACCGGGGAGCTGTTTTTT	CATSRDITGELFF
TRBJ2-3	NA	TRBV5-1	TRBD2	13	TGCGCCAGCAGCTCGGCCGGGGGGGATACGCAGTATTTT	CASSSAGGDTQYF
TRBJ1-1	NA	TRBV3-1/TRBV3-2	NA	14	TGTGCCAGCAGCCAGGGAGCCGTCCGCACTGAAGCTTTCTTT	CASSQGAVRTEAFF
TRBJ1-5	once	TRBV21-1	NA	12	TGTGCCAGCAGCACTAGGGGACAGCCCCAGCATTTT	CASSTRGQPQHF
TRBJ1-5	NA	TRBV7-2	NA	14	TGTGCCAGCACCGTCGACAGACTCAATCAGCCCCAGCATTTT	CASTVDRLNQPQHF
TRBJ2-3	NA	TRBV19	NA	13	TGTGCCAGTAGAGAGACAGCAACAGATACGCAGTATTTT	CASRETATDTQYF
TRBJ1-1	NA	TRBV5-1	TRBD1	13	TGCGCCAGCAGCCTGCAGGGGGCCGCTGAAGCTTTCTTT	CASSLQGAAEAFF
TRBJ2-1	NA	TRBV9	TRBD2	16	TGTGCCAGCAGCGTAGTGGCTAGCGGGGGAGAGGGTGAGCAGTTCTTC	CASSVVASGGEGEQFF